The 20 T cell receptor beta chains below come from one sample, sequenced in a study of CD8+ T cells in alopecia areata. Reverse transcription of extracted RNA yielded cDNA, which provided the sequencing template. The repertoire was sequenced with immunoSEQ multiplex PCR; TCRdb's copy has only in-frame clones and lacks some. The sample gives under 150,000 clones, roughly 50% of which show up once; roughly 10% is in the top ten. The sample was NKG2D-low CD8+ T cells sorted from blood. Receptor source: a human donor with alopecia areata.

The rearrangement uses TRBV5-1 and TRBJ2-3, with TRBD2 matching over 7 bases. The ends lost 6 bases at V and 0 bases at J; junction bases unmatched: 4. The CDR3 runs to 14 residues. CDR1 is SGHRS, CDR2 YFSETQ, per germline. In DNA, the CDR3 is TGCGCCAGCACCAGCGGGGATAGCACAGATACGCAGTATTTT. This translates into CASTSGDSTDTQYF.

The rearrangement uses TRBV9 and TRBJ2-7, with D perhaps matching TRBD1 (6 bases). Germline CDR1 and CDR2: SGDLS and YYNGEE. The CDR3 consists of 15 residues. The germline V and J ends were trimmed by 4 bases and 7 bases, with 21 bases remaining between them. CDR3 nucleotides: TGTGCCAGCAGCACGGACAGCCTAGAGGTAGAGGAGCAGTACTTC. It yields the protein CASSTDSLEVEEQYF.

This clone has more than one count but fewer than ten. This chain joins TRBV29-1 and TRBJ2-1; D gene uncertain. The CDR3 is 10 amino acids. Per the germline V gene, CDR1 is SQVTM and CDR2 is ANQGSEA. Trimming cost V 6 bases and J 8 bases, with 8 bases left between them. DNA of the CDR3: TGCAGCGTCATGGTCTATGAGCAGTTCTTC. Amino acid sequence: CSVMVYEQFF.

This clone was counted a few times. This chain connects TRBV29-1 to TRBJ2-1; the match to TRBD2 covers 10 bases. Germline V lookup: CDR1 SQVTM, CDR2 ANQGSEA. CDR3 length: 14 amino acids. Germline trimming cut 4 bases from V and 5 bases from J; bases unmatched to any gene: 5. CDR3 in DNA: TGCAGCGTTGTAGGACTAGCGGAGCACAATGAGCAGTTCTTC. Translation: CSVVGLAEHNEQFF.

The V gene is TRBV11-2, the J gene TRBJ2-3; perhaps TRBD2 as D (7 bases). The germline gives CDR1 SGHAT, CDR2 FQNNGV. The V and J ends lost 6 bases and 2 bases respectively, with 15 bases between them. This CDR3 is 15 amino acids long. The CDR3 DNA is TGTGCCAGCAGTTGGAGGGGGGGCCTCACAGATACGCAGTATTTT. Encoded protein: CASSWRGGLTDTQYF.

This rearrangement joins TRBV27 to TRBJ1-3; D not resolved. The CDR3 contains 11 residues. With 10 bases removed from V and 0 bases from J, the gap between germline ends came to 4 bases. CDR1 and CDR2 (germline): MNHEY, SMNVEV (reference sequence). CDR3 residues: CATHSGNTIYF. CDR3 bases: TGTGCCACCCACTCTGGAAACACCATATATTTT.

This chain uses TRBV11-2 with TRBJ2-7; TRBD1 matches at 8 bases. Trimming removed 5 bases from V and 5 bases from J; junction bases left unmatched: 5. The CDR3 covers 13 residues. The V gene's germline CDR1 is SGHAT and CDR2 FQNNGV. CDR3 loop: CASSVIQGDEQYF. CDR3 nucleotides: TGTGCCAGCAGCGTCATACAGGGGGACGAGCAGTACTTC.

This clone was recorded a few times. The V call is TRBV27, the J call TRBJ2-7, with TRBD1 matching over 10 bases. The germline V gene has CDR1 MNHEY and CDR2 SMNVEV (reference sequence). V shed 5 bases and J 7 bases; nucleotides not matched to a gene: 11. CDR3 length: 15 amino acids. CDR3 nucleotide sequence: TGTGCCAGCAGTGTCCTCCCGGACAGGGGGAGGGAGCAGTACTTC. Protein sequence: CASSVLPDRGREQYF.

As DNA, the CDR3 is TGCAGCGTTGTGGCTGTAGCCAAAAACATTCAGTACTTC. This sequence encodes CSVVAVAKNIQYF. The V call is TRBV29-1, the J call TRBJ2-4; D is ambiguous. Looked up from germline, CDR1 is SQVTM and CDR2 is ANQGSEA. Trimming shortened V by 4 bases and J by 0 bases, and 7 bases separated the two germline ends. CDR3 length: 13 residues.

V is TRBV27 and J is TRBJ2-7, with 8 bases aligning to TRBD1. V lost 4 bases and J lost 3; bases outside the gene matches: 5. Germline V gene data show CDR1 as MNHEY and CDR2 as SMNVEV (reference sequence). This CDR3 has 14 residues. The CDR3, as DNA: TGTGCCAGCAGTTCCTGGGACAGGATCTACGAGCAGTACTTC. This codes for CASSSWDRIYEQYF.

This clone was observed a handful of times. The chain couples TRBV29-1 to TRBJ2-5; no definite D call. Germline CDR1 and CDR2: SQVTM and ANQGSEA. This CDR3 spans 12 amino acids. With 0 bases removed from V and 3 bases from J, the gap between germline ends came to 5 bases. CDR3 loop: CSVEETEETQYF. Here the CDR3 DNA reads TGCAGCGTTGAAGAAACGGAAGAGACCCAGTACTTC.

The chain couples TRBV9 to TRBJ1-2; possible D gene TRBD1, 5 bases. V lost 7 bases to trimming and J lost 3 bases, with 13 bases between them. This CDR3 has 13 amino acids. Germline lookup yields CDR1 SGDLS and CDR2 YYNGEE. CDR3 in DNA: TGTGCCAGCGTCGGAGGGACCGACTATGGCTACACCTTC. Protein: CASVGGTDYGYTF.

This clone was seen more than once but under ten times. V gene TRBV27 combines with J gene TRBJ2-7; D tentatively fits TRBD1 or TRBD2 (5 bases each). Trimming left V 6 bases short and J 6 bases short, with 21 bases between. This CDR3 comprises 15 residues. Germline V gene lookup returns CDR1 MNHEY and CDR2 SMNVEV (reference sequence). The CDR3 bases are TGTGCCAGCAGCCCTTTCATGGGGGTAGCAAGCGAGCAGTACTTC. Protein product: CASSPFMGVASEQYF.

The chain recombines TRBV30 with TRBJ2-7; D not resolved. The V gene lost 4 bases and the J gene lost 5 bases, with 12 bases spanning the gap. This CDR3 is built from 12 residues. Germline assignment: CDR1 GTSNPN and CDR2 SVGIG (reference sequence). CDR3 loop: CAWTAVDNEQYF. CDR3 DNA: TGTGCCTGGACTGCCGTAGATAACGAGCAGTACTTC.

This clone appeared a few times. The genes are TRBV28 and TRBJ2-2; TRBD2 is a possible D gene (6 bases). The CDR3 contains 15 residues. Trimming stripped 5 bases from V and 2 bases from J, with 12 bases between. The V gene's germline CDR1 is MDHEN and CDR2 SYDVKM. The CDR3 region is CASSPRLDNTGELFF. The CDR3 nucleotides are TGTGCCAGCAGTCCCAGACTAGACAACACCGGGGAGCTGTTTTTT. The full variable domain, completed using reference TRBV28 and TRBJ2-2, is DVKVTQSSRYLVKRTGEKVFLECVQDMDHENMFWYRQDPGLGLRLIYFSYDVKMKEKGDIPEGYSVSREKKERFSLILESASTNQTSMYLCASSPRLDNTGELFFGEGSRLTVL.

J is TRBJ2-7 and V is TRBV29-1; D may be TRBD2 (6 bases). Between the trimmed V and J ends, which lost 8 bases and 2 bases, there was a span of 16 bases. Looked up from germline, CDR1 is SQVTM and CDR2 is ANQGSEA. The length of the CDR3 is 13 residues. CDR3 DNA: TGCAGCTCCCTGGGGGGACCTACCTACGAGCAGTACTTC. Translation gives CSSLGGPTYEQYF.

A single count supports this clone. The V and J genes are TRBV29-1 and TRBJ1-2; D is uncertain. The germline V gene encodes CDR1 SQVTM and CDR2 ANQGSEA. The CDR3 contains 11 residues. The CDR3 sequence: CSRRDGYGYTF. In DNA form, the CDR3 reads TGCAGTCGCCGAGACGGCTATGGCTACACCTTC.

The chain joins TRBV7-9 to TRBJ2-3; 8 bases align to TRBD2. Per the germline V gene, CDR1 is SEHNR and CDR2 is FQNEAQ (reference sequence). Trimming removed 5 bases from V and 4 bases from J; junction bases left unmatched: 11. This CDR3 is 16 amino acids long. The DNA for the CDR3 is TGTGCCAGCAGCCCTACTGGCGGGAGGAGGGCAGATACGCAGTATTTT. Translated: CASSPTGGRRADTQYF. The entire variable domain, with the rest obtained from reference TRBV7-9 and TRBJ2-3, is as follows: DTGVSQNPRHKITKRGQNVTFRCDPISEHNRLYWYRQTLGQGPEFLTYFQNEAQLEKSRLLSDRFSAERPKGSFSTLEIQRTEQGDSAMYLCASSPTGGRRADTQYFGPGTRLTVL.

This clone was observed a few times. The chain couples TRBV29-1 to TRBJ2-3; possible D gene TRBD1, 6 bases. The V gene lost 2 bases and the J gene lost 10 bases, with 22 bases spanning the gap. The CDR3 is 15 amino acids. The germline CDR1 and CDR2 sequences are SQVTM and ANQGSEA. The CDR3 protein is CSVEPMLEQGDAQYF. The CDR3 DNA sequence: TGCAGCGTTGAACCGATGTTGGAACAGGGTGATGCGCAGTATTTT.

The chain uses TRBV2 and TRBJ2-1; 7 positions match TRBD2. J was trimmed by 4 bases and V by 7 bases; bases with no gene match: 10. The CDR3 is 15 amino acids. Germline V gene data show CDR1 as SNHLY and CDR2 as FYNNEI. The CDR3, as DNA: TGTGCCAGCATTACCGGGACTACCGATTACAATGAGCAGTTCTTC. This sequence encodes CASITGTTDYNEQFF.